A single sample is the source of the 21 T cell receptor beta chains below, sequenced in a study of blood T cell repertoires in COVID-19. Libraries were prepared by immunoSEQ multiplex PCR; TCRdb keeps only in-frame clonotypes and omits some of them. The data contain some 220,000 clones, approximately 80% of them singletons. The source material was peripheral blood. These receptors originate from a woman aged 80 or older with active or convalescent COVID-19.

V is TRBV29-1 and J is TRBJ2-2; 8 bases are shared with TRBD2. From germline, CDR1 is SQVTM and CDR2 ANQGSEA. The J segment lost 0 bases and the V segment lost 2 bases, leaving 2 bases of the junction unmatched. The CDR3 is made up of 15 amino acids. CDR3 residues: CSVEREGPNTGELFF. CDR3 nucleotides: TGCAGCGTTGAACGGGAGGGCCCGAACACCGGGGAGCTGTTTTTT.

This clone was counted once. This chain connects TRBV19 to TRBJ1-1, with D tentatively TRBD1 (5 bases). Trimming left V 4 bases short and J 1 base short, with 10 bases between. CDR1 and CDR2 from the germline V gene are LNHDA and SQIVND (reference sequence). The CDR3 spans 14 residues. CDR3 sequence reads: CASSNWQGNTEAFF. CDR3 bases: TGTGCCAGTAGTAATTGGCAGGGGAACACTGAAGCTTTCTTT.

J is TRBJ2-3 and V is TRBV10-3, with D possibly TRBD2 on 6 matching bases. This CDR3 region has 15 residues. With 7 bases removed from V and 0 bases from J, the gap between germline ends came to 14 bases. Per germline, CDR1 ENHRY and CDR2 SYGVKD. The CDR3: CAITRGNPSTDTQYF. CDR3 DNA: TGTGCCATCACCCGGGGGAACCCTAGCACAGATACGCAGTATTTT.

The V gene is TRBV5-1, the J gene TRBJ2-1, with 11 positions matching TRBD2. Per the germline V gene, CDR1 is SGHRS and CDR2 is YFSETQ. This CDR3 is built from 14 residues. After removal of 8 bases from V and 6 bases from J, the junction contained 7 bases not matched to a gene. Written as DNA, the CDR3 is TGCGCCAGTCAGACTAGCGGGGCCTTCAATGAGCAGTTCTTC. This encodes CASQTSGAFNEQFF.

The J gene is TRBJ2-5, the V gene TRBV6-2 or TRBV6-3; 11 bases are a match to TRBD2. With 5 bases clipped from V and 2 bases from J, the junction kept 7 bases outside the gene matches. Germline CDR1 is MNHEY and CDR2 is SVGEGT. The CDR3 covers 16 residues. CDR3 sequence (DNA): TGTGCCAGCAGTGACCCTAGCGGGGGGCATCAAGAGACCCAGTACTTC. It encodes CASSDPSGGHQETQYF.

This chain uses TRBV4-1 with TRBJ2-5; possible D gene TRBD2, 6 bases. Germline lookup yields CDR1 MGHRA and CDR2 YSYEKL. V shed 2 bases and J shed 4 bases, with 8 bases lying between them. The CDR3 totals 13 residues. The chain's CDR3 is CASSQPRGETQYF. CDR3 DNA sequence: TGCGCCAGCAGCCAACCGCGGGGAGAGACCCAGTACTTC.

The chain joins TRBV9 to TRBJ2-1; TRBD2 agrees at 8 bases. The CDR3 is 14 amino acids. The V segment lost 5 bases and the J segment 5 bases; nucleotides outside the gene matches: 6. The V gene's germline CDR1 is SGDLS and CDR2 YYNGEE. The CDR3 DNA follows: TGTGCCAGCAGGGGGAGCGGGAGCCACAATGAGCAGTTCTTC. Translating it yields CASRGSGSHNEQFF.

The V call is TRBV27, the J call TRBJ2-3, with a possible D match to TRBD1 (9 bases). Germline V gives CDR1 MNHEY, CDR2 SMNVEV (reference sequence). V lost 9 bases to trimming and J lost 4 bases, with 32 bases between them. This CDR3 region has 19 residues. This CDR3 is CASLTGQGKGTSGADTQYF. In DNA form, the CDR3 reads TGTGCCAGTCTCACCGGACAGGGGAAAGGAACTAGCGGTGCAGATACGCAGTATTTT.

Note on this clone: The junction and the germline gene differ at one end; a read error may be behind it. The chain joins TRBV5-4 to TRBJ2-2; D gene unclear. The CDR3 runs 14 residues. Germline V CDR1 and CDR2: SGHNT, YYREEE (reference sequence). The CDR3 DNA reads TGTGCCAGCACCTTGGCTGGCGGCACCGGGGAGCTGTTTTTT. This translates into CASTLAGGTGELFF.

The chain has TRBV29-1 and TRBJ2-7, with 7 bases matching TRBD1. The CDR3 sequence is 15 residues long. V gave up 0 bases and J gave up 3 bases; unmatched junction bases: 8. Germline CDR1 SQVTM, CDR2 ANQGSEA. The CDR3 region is CSVEDRTGADYEQYF. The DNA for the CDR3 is TGCAGCGTTGAAGATAGAACAGGGGCCGACTACGAGCAGTACTTC.

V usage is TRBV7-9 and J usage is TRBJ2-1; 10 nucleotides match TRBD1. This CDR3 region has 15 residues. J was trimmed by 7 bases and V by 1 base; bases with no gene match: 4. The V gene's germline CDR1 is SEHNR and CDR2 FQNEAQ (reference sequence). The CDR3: CASSLGDRGRNEQFF. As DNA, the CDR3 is TGTGCCAGCAGCTTAGGAGACAGGGGGCGGAATGAGCAGTTCTTC. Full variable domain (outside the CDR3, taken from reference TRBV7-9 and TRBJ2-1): DTGVSQNPRHKITKRGQNVTFRCDPISEHNRLYWYRQTLGQGPEFLTYFQNEAQLEKSRLLSDRFSAERPKGSFSTLEIQRTEQGDSAMYLCASSLGDRGRNEQFFGPGTRLTVL.

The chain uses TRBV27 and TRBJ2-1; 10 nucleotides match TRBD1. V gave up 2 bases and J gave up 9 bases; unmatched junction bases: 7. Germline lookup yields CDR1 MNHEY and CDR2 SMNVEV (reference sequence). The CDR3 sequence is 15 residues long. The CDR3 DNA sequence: TGTGCCAGCAGTTTACGGGACAGGGGACGTTTTGAGCAGTTCTTC. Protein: CASSLRDRGRFEQFF.

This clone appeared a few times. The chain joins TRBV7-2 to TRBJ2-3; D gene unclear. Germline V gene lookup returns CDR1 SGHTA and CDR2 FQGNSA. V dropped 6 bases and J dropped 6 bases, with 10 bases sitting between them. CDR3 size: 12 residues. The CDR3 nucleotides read TGTGCCAGCAGTTCCAATCGGGATACGCAGTATTTT. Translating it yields CASSSNRDTQYF.

The CDR3 here is CASSPTESSYNSPLHF. The CDR3 nucleotides are TGTGCCAGCAGCCCGACAGAGAGCTCCTATAATTCACCCCTCCACTTT. V and J are TRBV14 and TRBJ1-6; TRBD1 is a possible D gene (5 bases). Per the germline V gene, CDR1 is SGHDN and CDR2 is FVKESK. Trimming shortened V by 4 bases and J by 0 bases, and 10 bases separated the two germline ends. The CDR3 is 16 residues long.

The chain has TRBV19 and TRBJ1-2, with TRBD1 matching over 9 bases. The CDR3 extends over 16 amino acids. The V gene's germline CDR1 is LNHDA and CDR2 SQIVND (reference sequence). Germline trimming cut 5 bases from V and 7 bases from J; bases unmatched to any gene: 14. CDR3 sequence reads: CASSPRATGQGGGYTF. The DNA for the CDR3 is TGTGCCAGTAGTCCCCGTGCAACGGGACAGGGTGGTGGCTACACCTTC.

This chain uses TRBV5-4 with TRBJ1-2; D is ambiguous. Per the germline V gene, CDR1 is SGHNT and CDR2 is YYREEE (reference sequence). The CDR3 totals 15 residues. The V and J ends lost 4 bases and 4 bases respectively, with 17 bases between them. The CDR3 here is CASSPTLDYSYGYTF. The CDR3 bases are TGTGCCAGCAGCCCAACCCTAGACTATTCCTATGGCTACACCTTC.

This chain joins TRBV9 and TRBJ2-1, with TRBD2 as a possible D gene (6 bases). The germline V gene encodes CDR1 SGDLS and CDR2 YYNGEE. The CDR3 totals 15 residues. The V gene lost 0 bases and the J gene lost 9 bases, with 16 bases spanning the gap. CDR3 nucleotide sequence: TGTGCCAGCAGCGTAGTGGACACTAGCACGGGTGAGCAGTTCTTC. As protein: CASSVVDTSTGEQFF.

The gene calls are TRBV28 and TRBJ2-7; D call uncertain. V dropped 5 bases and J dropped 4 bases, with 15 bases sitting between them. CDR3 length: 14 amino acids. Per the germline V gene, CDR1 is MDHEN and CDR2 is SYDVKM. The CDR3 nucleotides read TGTGCCAGCAGTCCACGCTCCCTCCTATACGAGCAGTACTTC. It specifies CASSPRSLLYEQYF.

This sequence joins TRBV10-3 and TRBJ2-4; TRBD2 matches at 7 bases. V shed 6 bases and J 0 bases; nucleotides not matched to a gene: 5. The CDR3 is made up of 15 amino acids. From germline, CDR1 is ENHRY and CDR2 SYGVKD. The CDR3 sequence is CAISPSGLAKNIQYF. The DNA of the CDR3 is TGTGCCATCAGCCCTAGCGGACTAGCCAAAAACATTCAGTACTTC.

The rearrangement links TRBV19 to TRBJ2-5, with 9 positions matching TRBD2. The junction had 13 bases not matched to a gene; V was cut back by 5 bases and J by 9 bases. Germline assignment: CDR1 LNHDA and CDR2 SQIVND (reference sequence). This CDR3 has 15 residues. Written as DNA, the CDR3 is TGTGCCAGTAGTGCAACCTTCGGGACTAGCACGGCCCAGTACTTC. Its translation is CASSATFGTSTAQYF.

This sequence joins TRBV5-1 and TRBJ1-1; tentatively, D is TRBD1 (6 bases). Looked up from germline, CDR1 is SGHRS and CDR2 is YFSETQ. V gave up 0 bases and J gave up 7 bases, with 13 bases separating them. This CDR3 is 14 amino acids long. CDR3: CASSLEVGAIEAFF. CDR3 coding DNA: TGCGCCAGCAGCTTGGAGGTGGGGGCGATTGAAGCTTTCTTT.